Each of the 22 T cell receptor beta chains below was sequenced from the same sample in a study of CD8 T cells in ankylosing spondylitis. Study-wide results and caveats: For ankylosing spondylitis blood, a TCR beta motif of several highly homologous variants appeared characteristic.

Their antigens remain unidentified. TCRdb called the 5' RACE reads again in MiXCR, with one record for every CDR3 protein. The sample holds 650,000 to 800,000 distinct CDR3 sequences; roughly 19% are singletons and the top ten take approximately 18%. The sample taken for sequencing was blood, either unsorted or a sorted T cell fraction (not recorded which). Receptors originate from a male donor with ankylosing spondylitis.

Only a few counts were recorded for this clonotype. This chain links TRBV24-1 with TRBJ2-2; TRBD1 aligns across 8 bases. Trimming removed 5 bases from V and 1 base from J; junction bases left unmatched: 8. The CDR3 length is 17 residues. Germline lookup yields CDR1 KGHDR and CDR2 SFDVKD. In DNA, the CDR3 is TGTGCCACCAGTGGTCTTTCAGGGGGCCTGAACACCGGGGAGCTGTTTTTT. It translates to CATSGLSGGLNTGELFF.

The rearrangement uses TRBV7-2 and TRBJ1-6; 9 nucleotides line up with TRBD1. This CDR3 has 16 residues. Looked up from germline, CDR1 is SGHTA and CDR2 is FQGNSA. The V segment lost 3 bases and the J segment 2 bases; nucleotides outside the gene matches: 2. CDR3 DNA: TGTGCCAGCAGCTTGGACAGGGGCACCTATAATTCACCCCTCCACTTT. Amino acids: CASSLDRGTYNSPLHF.

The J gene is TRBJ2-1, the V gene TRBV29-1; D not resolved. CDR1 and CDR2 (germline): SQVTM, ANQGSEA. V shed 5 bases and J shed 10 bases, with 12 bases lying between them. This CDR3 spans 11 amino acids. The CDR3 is CSVSLANEQFF. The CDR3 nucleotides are TGCAGCGTTTCATTGGCTAACGAGCAGTTCTTC.

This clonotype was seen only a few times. The CDR3 DNA sequence: TGCGCCAGCAGCTTGCGGCGGGAGTTTGATACGCAGTATTTT. It translates to CASSLRREFDTQYF. The chain combines TRBV5-1 with TRBJ2-3; TRBD2 aligns across 7 bases. After removal of 1 base from V and 6 bases from J, the junction contained 5 bases not matched to a gene. The CDR3 runs 14 residues. The V gene's germline CDR1 is SGHRS and CDR2 YFSETQ.

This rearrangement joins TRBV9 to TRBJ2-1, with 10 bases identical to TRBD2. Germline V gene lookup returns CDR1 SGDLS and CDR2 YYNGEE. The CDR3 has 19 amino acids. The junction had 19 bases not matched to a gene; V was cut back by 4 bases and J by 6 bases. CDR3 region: CASSLRSSGSLPLLNEQFF. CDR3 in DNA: TGTGCCAGCAGCCTACGGTCTAGCGGGAGCCTACCGCTCCTCAATGAGCAGTTCTTC.

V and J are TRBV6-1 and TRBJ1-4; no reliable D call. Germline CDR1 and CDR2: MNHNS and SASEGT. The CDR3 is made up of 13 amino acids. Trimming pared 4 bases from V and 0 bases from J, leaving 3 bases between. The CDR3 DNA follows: TGTGCCAGCAGTGGCGCAACTAATGAAAAACTGTTTTTT. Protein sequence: CASSGATNEKLFF.

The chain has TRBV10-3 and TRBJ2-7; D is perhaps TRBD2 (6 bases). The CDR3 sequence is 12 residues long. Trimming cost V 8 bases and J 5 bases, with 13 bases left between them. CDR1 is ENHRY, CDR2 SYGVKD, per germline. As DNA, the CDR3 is TGTGCCATCGGTGGGCCGGGGGACGAGCAGTACTTC. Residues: CAIGGPGDEQYF.

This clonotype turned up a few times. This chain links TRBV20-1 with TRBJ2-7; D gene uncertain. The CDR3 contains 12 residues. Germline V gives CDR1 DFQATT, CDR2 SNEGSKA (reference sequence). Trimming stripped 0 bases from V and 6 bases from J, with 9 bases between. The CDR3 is CSARDSQLEQYF. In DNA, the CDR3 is TGCAGTGCTAGAGATTCGCAGCTCGAGCAGTACTTC.

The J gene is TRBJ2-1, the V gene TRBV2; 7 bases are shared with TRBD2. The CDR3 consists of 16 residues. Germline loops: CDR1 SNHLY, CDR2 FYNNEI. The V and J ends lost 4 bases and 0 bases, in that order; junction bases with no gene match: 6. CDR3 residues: CASSGAGPSSYNEQFF. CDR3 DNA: TGTGCCAGCAGTGGAGCGGGGCCGAGCTCCTACAATGAGCAGTTCTTC. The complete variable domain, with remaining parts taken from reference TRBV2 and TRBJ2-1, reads EPEVTQTPSHQVTQMGQEVILRCVPISNHLYFYWYRQILGQKVEFLVSFYNNEISEKSEIFDDQFSVERPDGSNFTLKIRSTKLEDSAMYFCASSGAGPSSYNEQFFGPGTRLTVL.

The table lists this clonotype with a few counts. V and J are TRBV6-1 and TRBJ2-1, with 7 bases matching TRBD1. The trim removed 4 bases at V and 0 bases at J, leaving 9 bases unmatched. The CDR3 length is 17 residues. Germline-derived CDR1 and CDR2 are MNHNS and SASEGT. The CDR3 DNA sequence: TGTGCCAGCAGTGGACTGGGTGGGACAGTCTCCTACAATGAGCAGTTCTTC. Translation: CASSGLGGTVSYNEQFF.

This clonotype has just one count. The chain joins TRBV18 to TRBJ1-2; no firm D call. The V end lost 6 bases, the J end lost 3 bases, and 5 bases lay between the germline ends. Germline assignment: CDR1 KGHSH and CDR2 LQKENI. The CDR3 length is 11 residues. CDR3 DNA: TGTGCCAGCTCCAACGACTATGGCTACACCTTC. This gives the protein CASSNDYGYTF.

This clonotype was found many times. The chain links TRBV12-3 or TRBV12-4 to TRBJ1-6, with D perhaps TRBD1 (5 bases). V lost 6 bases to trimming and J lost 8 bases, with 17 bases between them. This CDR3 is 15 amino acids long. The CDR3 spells CASSSPDSAYSPLHF. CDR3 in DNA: TGTGCCAGCAGCTCCCCTGACAGCGCATATTCACCCCTCCACTTT.

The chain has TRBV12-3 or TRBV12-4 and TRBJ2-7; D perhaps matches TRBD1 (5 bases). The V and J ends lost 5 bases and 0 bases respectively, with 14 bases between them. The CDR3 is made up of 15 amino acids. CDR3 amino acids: CASSARQIASYEQYF. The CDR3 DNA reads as TGTGCCAGCAGTGCCAGACAGATCGCCTCCTACGAGCAGTACTTC.

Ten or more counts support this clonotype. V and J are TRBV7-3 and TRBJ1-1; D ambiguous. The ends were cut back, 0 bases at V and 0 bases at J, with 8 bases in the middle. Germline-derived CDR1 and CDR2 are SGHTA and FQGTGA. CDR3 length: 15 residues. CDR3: CASSLTADLNTEAFF. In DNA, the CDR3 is TGTGCCAGCAGCTTAACCGCGGATTTGAACACTGAAGCTTTCTTT.

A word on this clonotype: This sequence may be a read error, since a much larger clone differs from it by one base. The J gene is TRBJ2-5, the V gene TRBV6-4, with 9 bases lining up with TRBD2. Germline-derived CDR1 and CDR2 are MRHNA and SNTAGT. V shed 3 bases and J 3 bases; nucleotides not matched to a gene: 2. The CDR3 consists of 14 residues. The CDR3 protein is CASSEVAGEETQYF. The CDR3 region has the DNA TGTGCCAGCAGTGAAGTAGCGGGAGAAGAGACCCAGTACTTC.

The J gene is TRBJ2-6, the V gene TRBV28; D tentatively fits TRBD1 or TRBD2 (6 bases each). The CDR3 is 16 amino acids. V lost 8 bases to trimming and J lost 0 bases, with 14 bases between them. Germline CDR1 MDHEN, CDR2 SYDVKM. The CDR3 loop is CASGTGARSGANVLTF. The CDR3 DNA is TGTGCCAGCGGGACGGGGGCCCGCTCTGGGGCCAACGTCCTGACTTTC.

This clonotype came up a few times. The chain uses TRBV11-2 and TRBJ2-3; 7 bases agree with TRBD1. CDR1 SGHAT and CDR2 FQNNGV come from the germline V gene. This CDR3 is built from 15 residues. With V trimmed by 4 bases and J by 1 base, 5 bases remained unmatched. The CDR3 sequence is CASSSDRRGTDTQYF. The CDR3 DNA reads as TGTGCCAGCAGCTCGGACAGGCGGGGCACAGATACGCAGTATTTT.

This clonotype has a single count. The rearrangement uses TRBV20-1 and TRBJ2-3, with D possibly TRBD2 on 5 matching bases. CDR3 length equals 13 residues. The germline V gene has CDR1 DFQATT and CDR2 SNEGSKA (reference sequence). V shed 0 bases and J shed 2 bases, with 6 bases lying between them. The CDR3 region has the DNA TGCAGTGCTAGAGAGACTAACACAGATACGCAGTATTTT. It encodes CSARETNTDTQYF.

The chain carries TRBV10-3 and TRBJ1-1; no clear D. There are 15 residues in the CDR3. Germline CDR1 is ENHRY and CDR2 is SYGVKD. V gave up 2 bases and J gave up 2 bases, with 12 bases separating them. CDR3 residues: CAISEIETANTEAFF. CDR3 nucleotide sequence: TGTGCCATCAGTGAGATAGAGACTGCAAACACTGAAGCTTTCTTT.

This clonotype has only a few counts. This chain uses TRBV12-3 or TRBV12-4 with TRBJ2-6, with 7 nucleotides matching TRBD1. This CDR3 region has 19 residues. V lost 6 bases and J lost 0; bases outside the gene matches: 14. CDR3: CASSSRDSKQSSGANVLTF. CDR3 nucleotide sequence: TGTGCCAGCAGCTCCCGGGACAGCAAACAGAGCTCTGGGGCCAACGTCCTGACTTTC.

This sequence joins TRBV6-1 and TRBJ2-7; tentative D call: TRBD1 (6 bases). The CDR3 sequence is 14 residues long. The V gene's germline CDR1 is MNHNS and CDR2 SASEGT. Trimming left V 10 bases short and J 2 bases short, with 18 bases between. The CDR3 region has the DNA TGTGCCACCCAGACAGGTTCGGGACCCTACGAGCAGTACTTC. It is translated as CATQTGSGPYEQYF.

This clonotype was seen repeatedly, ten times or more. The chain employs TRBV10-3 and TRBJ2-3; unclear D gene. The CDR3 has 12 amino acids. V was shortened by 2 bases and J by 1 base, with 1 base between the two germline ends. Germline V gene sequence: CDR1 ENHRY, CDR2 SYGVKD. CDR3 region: CAISEGTDTQYF. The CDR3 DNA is TGTGCCATCAGTGAGGGCACAGATACGCAGTATTTT.